This T cell receptor beta chain emerged from a study of response to subunit inactivated influenza vaccine. Trimming took off 1 base at V and 1 base at J, with 13 bases between the two ends. The CDR3 runs 17 residues. CDR1 and CDR2 (germline): MNHEY, SVGAGI. In TCRdb, the RT-PCR reads were re-called with MiXCR into one record per CDR3 protein. The repertoire holds roughly 650,000 distinct CDR3 sequences, with around 14% as singletons. The sequence derives from a man between 45 and 60 years old who received an inactivated influenza vaccine. The sequences come from PBMCs from blood, collected approximately 13 days after vaccination. The chain joins TRBV6-5 to TRBJ2-2; D is possibly TRBD1 or TRBD2 (5 bases each). The CDR3 loop reads CASSYFEGDGNTGELFF. CDR3 bases: TGTGCCAGCAGTTACTTTGAAGGGGACGGGAACACCGGGGAGCTGTTTTTT.